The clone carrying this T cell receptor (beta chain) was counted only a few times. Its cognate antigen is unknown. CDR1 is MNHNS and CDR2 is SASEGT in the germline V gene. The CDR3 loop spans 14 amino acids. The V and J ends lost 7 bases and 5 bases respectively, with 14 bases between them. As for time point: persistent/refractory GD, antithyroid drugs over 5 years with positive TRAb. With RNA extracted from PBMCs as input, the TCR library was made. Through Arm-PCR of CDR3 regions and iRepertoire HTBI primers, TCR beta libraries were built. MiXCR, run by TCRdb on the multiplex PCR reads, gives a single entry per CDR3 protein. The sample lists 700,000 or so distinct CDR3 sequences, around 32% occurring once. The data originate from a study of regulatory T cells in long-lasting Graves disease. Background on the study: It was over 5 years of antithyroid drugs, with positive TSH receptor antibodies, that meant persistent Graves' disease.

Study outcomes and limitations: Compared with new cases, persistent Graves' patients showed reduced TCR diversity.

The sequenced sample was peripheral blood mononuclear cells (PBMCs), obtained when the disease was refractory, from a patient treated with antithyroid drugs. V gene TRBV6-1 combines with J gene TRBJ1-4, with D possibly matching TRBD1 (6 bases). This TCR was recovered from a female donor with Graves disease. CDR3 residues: CASTPGRGNEKLFF. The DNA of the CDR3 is TGTGCCAGCACCCCAGGGAGGGGGAATGAAAAACTGTTTTTT.